This passage covers 29 T cell receptor beta chains from one sample sequenced in a study of post-analysis software for immune sequencing data. Included in the TCR beta cDNA libraries were unique molecular identifiers. TCRdb reprocessed the PCR reads with MiXCR, giving one entry per CDR3 protein. Among about 430,000 distinct CDR3 sequences, roughly 38% were seen once, and the ten largest hold around 8%. Broader study findings: Roughly 5 TRBV segments, TRBV5-6, TRBV5-1 and TRBV20-1 among them, were found more frequent in patients than controls.

No antigen has been assigned to these receptors. Material for sequencing was blood. These receptors originate from a girl aged 2-15 years with multiple sclerosis.

This CDR3 is CASSHRRDRGRETQYF. The CDR3 nucleotides read TGTGCCAGCAGTCACCGCCGGGACAGGGGACGAGAGACCCAGTACTTC. The J gene is TRBJ2-5, the V gene TRBV28; TRBD1 agrees at 10 bases. V lost 5 bases and J lost 4; bases outside the gene matches: 10. Germline assignment: CDR1 MDHEN and CDR2 SYDVKM. The CDR3 is 16 residues long.

This clonotype turned up a few times. V gene TRBV7-2 combines with J gene TRBJ1-2; maybe TRBD1 (5 bases). This CDR3 contains 16 residues. Deletions cut 3 bases from V and 4 bases from J, with 18 bases between. CDR1 is SGHTA and CDR2 is FQGNSA in the germline V gene. CDR3 sequence: CASSFGRSGASYGYTF. The CDR3 DNA sequence: TGTGCCAGCAGCTTTGGGAGAAGTGGGGCTTCCTATGGCTACACCTTC.

This clonotype has more than one count but fewer than ten. CDR3 loop: CASSLFVGNEQFF. DNA for the CDR3: TGCGCCAGCAGCTTGTTTGTCGGGAATGAGCAGTTCTTC. V is TRBV5-1 and J is TRBJ2-1; D not certain. Per the germline V gene, CDR1 is SGHRS and CDR2 is YFSETQ. V lost 1 base, J lost 7 bases, and 9 bases lay in between. This CDR3 has 13 residues.

This chain uses TRBV7-8 with TRBJ2-6; 9 bases are a match to TRBD1. The CDR3 has 19 amino acids. Germline assignment: CDR1 SGHVS and CDR2 FQNEAQ. The J segment lost 1 base and the V segment lost 1 base, leaving 8 bases of the junction unmatched. CDR3 protein: CASSLVRTGVWSGANVLTF. The CDR3 coding sequence is TGTGCCAGCAGCTTAGTGAGGACAGGGGTGTGGTCTGGGGCCAACGTCCTGACTTTC.

This clonotype showed up just a few times. This rearrangement joins TRBV24-1 to TRBJ2-5, with D uncertain. The V gene's germline CDR1 is KGHDR and CDR2 SFDVKD. V was shortened by 1 base and J by 2 bases, with 7 bases between the two germline ends. This CDR3 spans 14 amino acids. The CDR3 loop reads CATSDLNGQETQYF. CDR3 bases: TGTGCCACCAGTGATTTAAACGGACAAGAGACCCAGTACTTC.

This chain uses TRBV4-1 with TRBJ1-1, with a tentative D call TRBD1 (6 bases). Germline V gives CDR1 MGHRA, CDR2 YSYEKL. The ends were cut back, 1 base at V and 0 bases at J, with 12 bases in the middle. CDR3 length: 16 residues. CDR3 amino acids: CASSQVRGQMNTEAFF. DNA of the CDR3: TGCGCCAGCAGCCAAGTACGGGGGCAGATGAACACTGAAGCTTTCTTT.

This chain links TRBV6-6 with TRBJ2-1, with D maybe TRBD1 (5 bases). From germline, CDR1 is MNHNY and CDR2 SVGAGI (reference sequence). The CDR3 is 11 amino acids. With 6 bases removed from V and 8 bases from J, the gap between germline ends came to 8 bases. CDR3 region: CASRPGYEQFF. The CDR3 DNA reads as TGTGCCAGCAGGCCAGGGTATGAGCAGTTCTTC.

The chain recombines TRBV6-8 with TRBJ2-7, with 7 bases lining up with TRBD1. In germline, CDR1 is MNHGY, CDR2 SAAAGT. This CDR3 has 16 amino acids. After removal of 6 bases from V and 0 bases from J, the junction contained 11 bases not matched to a gene. CDR3 DNA: TGTGCCAGCAGCACCAGACAGGGTCTGAACTCCTACGAGCAGTACTTC. As protein: CASSTRQGLNSYEQYF.

The rearrangement joins TRBV6-2 or TRBV6-3 to TRBJ2-1; 12 bases match TRBD2. Trimming took 6 bases from V and 8 from J; bases not matched to a gene: 17. Germline CDR1 MNHEY, CDR2 SVGEGT. The CDR3 totals 18 residues. CDR3 region: CASRVFDTTSGRIYEQFF. The CDR3 DNA follows: TGTGCCAGCAGGGTTTTTGATACGACTAGCGGGAGAATCTATGAGCAGTTCTTC.

This clonotype was counted between two and nine times. The chain joins TRBV20-1 to TRBJ2-7; 8 bases are shared with TRBD1. Trimming cost V 4 bases and J 0 bases; bases outside gene matches: 8. CDR1 and CDR2 (germline): DFQATT, SNEGSKA (reference sequence). This CDR3 comprises 15 residues. The CDR3 coding sequence is TGCAGTGCTATAGGCCCAGGGGGCGCCTCCTACGAGCAGTACTTC. Translated: CSAIGPGGASYEQYF.

The chain combines TRBV21-1 with TRBJ1-2; the D call TRBD1 from the table was never checked on the DNA. TRBV21-1 is a pseudogene locus. The length of the CDR3 is 18 residues. CDR3 bases: TGTGCCAGCAGCAAAGGCCTGACTGGGACAGGGGATAACTATGGCTACACCTTC. Its protein is CASSKGLTGTGDNYGYTF.

The chain is built from TRBV10-3 and TRBJ2-1; 9 nucleotides agree with TRBD1. Germline V CDR1 and CDR2: ENHRY, SYGVKD. CDR3 length: 15 residues. The V segment lost 6 bases and the J segment 6 bases; nucleotides outside the gene matches: 9. The CDR3 DNA reads as TGTGCCATCAGGGAGGGACAGGGCTGGACCAATGAGCAGTTCTTC. This gives the protein CAIREGQGWTNEQFF.

The rearrangement links TRBV28 to TRBJ2-1; possible D gene TRBD2, 7 bases. Germline values: CDR1 MDHEN, CDR2 SYDVKM. V lost 6 bases and J 6 bases, leaving 12 bases between the germline ends. This CDR3 region has 13 residues. The CDR3 loop is CASRAGEGNEQFF. The CDR3 DNA reads TGTGCCAGCAGGGCAGGGGAGGGCAATGAGCAGTTCTTC.

This clonotype came up a few times. The rearrangement joins TRBV6-2 or TRBV6-3 to TRBJ2-7; either TRBD1 or TRBD2 may fit D (5 bases each). Germline loops: CDR1 MNHEY, CDR2 SVGEGT. Trimming pared 7 bases from V and 2 bases from J, leaving 15 bases between. The CDR3 contains 14 residues. The CDR3 sequence: CASIRDAGAYEQYF. CDR3 nucleotide sequence: TGTGCCAGCATCCGGGACGCCGGTGCCTACGAGCAGTACTTC.

The rearrangement uses TRBV7-9 and TRBJ2-1; 8 bases line up with TRBD2. Looked up from germline, CDR1 is SEHNR and CDR2 is FQNEAQ (reference sequence). Unmatched junction bases numbered 6, after V lost 5 bases and J lost 9 bases. The CDR3 is 13 residues long. The CDR3 spells CASSPRLALEQFF. CDR3 DNA: TGTGCCAGCAGCCCAAGACTAGCGCTTGAGCAGTTCTTC.

The chain has TRBV6-6 and TRBJ1-5, with 7 nucleotides matching TRBD1. CDR1 is MNHNY, CDR2 SVGAGI, per germline (reference sequence). V lost 5 bases to trimming and J lost 7 bases; unmatched junction nucleotides: 14. The CDR3 sequence is 16 residues long. The CDR3 DNA reads TGTGCCAGCAGTGACAAGACAGGGTTATCAGGCCAGCCCCAGCATTTT. Translating it yields CASSDKTGLSGQPQHF.

This clonotype was recorded a few times. The chain couples TRBV12-3 or TRBV12-4 to TRBJ1-2; D uncertain. Trimming pared 6 bases from V and 5 bases from J, leaving 4 bases between. The CDR3 runs to 10 residues. As DNA, the CDR3 is TGTGCCAGCAGGGCATATGGCTACACCTTC. As protein: CASRAYGYTF.

This clonotype was picked up a small number of times. This chain links TRBV25-1 with TRBJ1-1, with 8 bases matching TRBD1. The trim removed 1 base at V and 4 bases at J, leaving 14 bases unmatched. There are 18 residues in the CDR3. CDR1 is MGHDK, CDR2 SYGVNS, per germline. The CDR3: CASSESRTGYARGTEAFF. The CDR3 nucleotides read TGTGCCAGCAGTGAATCAAGGACAGGGTATGCGCGGGGCACTGAAGCTTTCTTT.

This clonotype was detected only a few times. The chain has TRBV9 and TRBJ1-1; TRBD1 might be the D (5 bases). V was shortened by 0 bases and J by 3 bases, with 12 bases between the two germline ends. Germline V gene lookup returns CDR1 SGDLS and CDR2 YYNGEE. This CDR3 is 15 amino acids long. This CDR3 reads CASSVDRTLHTEAFF. DNA for the CDR3: TGTGCCAGCAGCGTAGACAGGACACTACACACTGAAGCTTTCTTT.

The V gene is TRBV4-2, the J gene TRBJ2-1; D assignment may be TRBD1 or TRBD2 (6 bases each). Trimming left V 1 base short and J 6 bases short, with 13 bases between. CDR3 length: 15 amino acids. From germline, CDR1 is LGHNA and CDR2 YNFKEQ. The CDR3 reads CASSQGQGTVNEQFF. For the CDR3, the DNA is TGTGCCAGCAGCCAAGGCCAGGGGACTGTCAATGAGCAGTTCTTC.

This chain joins TRBV29-1 and TRBJ2-1, with TRBD2 identical over 12 bases. Germline V CDR1 and CDR2: SQVTM, ANQGSEA. The CDR3 has 14 amino acids. V dropped 5 bases and J dropped 12; count of bases not matched to a gene: 11. The CDR3 DNA sequence: TGCAGCGTTTTCGAGACTAGCGGGAGAGTGCGGCAGTTCTTC. This sequence encodes CSVFETSGRVRQFF.

This chain joins TRBV4-1 and TRBJ1-5; D is possibly TRBD1 (5 bases). This CDR3 has 16 residues. Germline lookup yields CDR1 MGHRA and CDR2 YSYEKL. V lost 0 bases to trimming and J lost 9 bases, with 18 bases between them. CDR3 bases: TGCGCCAGCAGCCAAGAGGGGGACCGCTATCAGGGGCCCCAGCATTTT. This sequence encodes CASSQEGDRYQGPQHF.

In its sample, this clonotype was seen a few times. The V call is TRBV29-1, the J call TRBJ2-7; D is possibly TRBD2 (5 bases). Trimming stripped 8 bases from V and 3 bases from J, with 17 bases between. This CDR3 has 13 residues. Per germline, CDR1 SQVTM and CDR2 ANQGSEA. The CDR3 sequence: CSTGVGRGYEQYF. The CDR3 nucleotides read TGCAGCACCGGTGTAGGACGGGGCTACGAGCAGTACTTC.

Only a few counts were recorded for this clonotype. The chain uses TRBV5-1 and TRBJ2-7; the D gene is possibly TRBD1 (5 bases). V lost 5 bases and J lost 3, with 15 bases in between. The germline CDR1 and CDR2 sequences are SGHRS and YFSETQ. The CDR3 covers 14 residues. The CDR3 spells CASSPRQGYYEQYF. CDR3 nucleotides: TGCGCCAGCAGTCCCCGGCAGGGATACTACGAGCAGTACTTC. Variable domain in full (rest from reference TRBV5-1 and TRBJ2-7): KAGVTQTPRYLIKTRGQQVTLSCSPISGHRSVSWYQQTPGQGLQFLFEYFSETQRNKGNFPGRFSGRQFSNSRSEMNVSTLELGDSALYLCASSPRQGYYEQYFGPGTRLTVT.

This clonotype was picked up one time. The rearrangement uses TRBV29-1 and TRBJ2-1; no definite D call. V was trimmed by 7 bases and J by 0 bases, leaving 10 bases between them. This CDR3 region has 13 residues. CDR1 and CDR2 from the germline V gene are SQVTM and ANQGSEA. DNA for the CDR3: TGCAGCGGGAGACAAAACTCCTACAATGAGCAGTTCTTC. Protein product: CSGRQNSYNEQFF.

In its sample, this clonotype was seen a few times. This chain uses TRBV12-3 or TRBV12-4 with TRBJ2-2, with D unresolved. The CDR3 extends over 13 amino acids. V lost 2 bases to trimming and J lost 5 bases, with 6 bases between them. This chain's CDR3 is CASSLRSTGELFF. The CDR3, as DNA: TGTGCCAGCAGTTTAAGAAGTACCGGGGAGCTGTTTTTT.

The chain combines TRBV5-6 with TRBJ2-7; D ambiguous. The CDR3 consists of 12 residues. CDR1 and CDR2 (germline): SGHDT, YYEEEE. Trimming took 3 bases from V and 7 from J, leaving 11 bases between them. The CDR3 sequence is CASSSTPSEQYF. Here the CDR3 DNA reads TGTGCCAGCAGCTCCACACCCTCGGAGCAGTACTTC.

V gene TRBV7-6 combines with J gene TRBJ2-7, with 8 bases fitting TRBD1. Germline-derived CDR1 and CDR2 are SGHVS and FNYEAQ. The CDR3 length is 14 residues. Trimming cost V 5 bases and J 2 bases; bases outside gene matches: 5. The CDR3 here is CASSAGQGTYEQYF. The CDR3 coding sequence is TGTGCCAGCAGCGCCGGACAGGGAACCTACGAGCAGTACTTC.

In regard to this clonotype: Sequence at one end of the junction differs from germline and may be a read error. The chain recombines TRBV28 with TRBJ2-7, with 7 bases identical to TRBD1. The germline V gene encodes CDR1 MDHEN and CDR2 SYDVKM. This CDR3 spans 17 amino acids. DNA of the CDR3: TGTGCCTGCAGTTTATACCCGAGGACAGGTAACTCCTACGAGCAGTACTTC. Protein sequence: CACSLYPRTGNSYEQYF.